This T cell receptor (beta chain) was profiled in a study of CD4 T cells in relation to SARS-CoV-2 and coronaviruses. The method was immunoSEQ multiplex PCR; TCRdb's version includes in-frame clones alone and lacks a portion of them. The table has 20,000 to 25,000 clones, about 80% seen once. Trimming cost V 4 bases and J 3 bases, with 14 bases left between them. This CDR3 is built from 15 residues. Germline V gene sequence: CDR1 SGHTA, CDR2 FQGNSA. Unexposed donor CD4+ T cells date from about 2011-2018, before the COVID-19 pandemic. CD4+ T cells were isolated from the cells after nine to eleven days of culture. A remark on this clone: The antigen is unknown.

The sequenced material came from CD4+ T cells from PBMCs, cultured in vitro. The chain recombines TRBV7-2 with TRBJ2-3; D unclear. The source is a human donor in good health. CDR3 bases: TGTGCCAGCAGCTCTGCCCTTGGGTGGACAGATACGCAGTATTTT. It translates to CASSSALGWTDTQYF.